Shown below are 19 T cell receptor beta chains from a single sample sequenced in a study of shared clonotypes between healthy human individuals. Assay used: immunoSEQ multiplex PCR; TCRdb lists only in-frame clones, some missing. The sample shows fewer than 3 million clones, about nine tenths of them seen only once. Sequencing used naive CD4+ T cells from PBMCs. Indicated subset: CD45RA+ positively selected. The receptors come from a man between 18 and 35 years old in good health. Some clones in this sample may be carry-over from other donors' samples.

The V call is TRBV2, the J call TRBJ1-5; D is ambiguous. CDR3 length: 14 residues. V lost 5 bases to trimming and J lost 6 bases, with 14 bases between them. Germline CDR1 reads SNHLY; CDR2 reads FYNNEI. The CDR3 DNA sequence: TGTGCCAGCAGTACCGGGCTCCCAAGTCAGCCCCAGCATTTT. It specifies CASSTGLPSQPQHF.

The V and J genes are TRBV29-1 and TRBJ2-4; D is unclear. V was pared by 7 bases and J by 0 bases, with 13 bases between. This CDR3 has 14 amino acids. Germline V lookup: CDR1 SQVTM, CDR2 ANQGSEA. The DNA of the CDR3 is TGCAGCGCCCAGGCGTCCCCAGCCAAAAACATTCAGTACTTC. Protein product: CSAQASPAKNIQYF.

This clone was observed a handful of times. The CDR3 loop reads CASSRDIRAFF. The CDR3 DNA reads TGTGCCAGTAGCAGGGACATTCGGGCTTTCTTT. V is TRBV19 and J is TRBJ1-1; TRBD1 is a possible D gene (6 bases). V lost 6 bases and J 11 bases, leaving 13 bases between the germline ends. Germline V CDR1 and CDR2: LNHDA, SQIVND (reference sequence). This CDR3 has 11 amino acids.

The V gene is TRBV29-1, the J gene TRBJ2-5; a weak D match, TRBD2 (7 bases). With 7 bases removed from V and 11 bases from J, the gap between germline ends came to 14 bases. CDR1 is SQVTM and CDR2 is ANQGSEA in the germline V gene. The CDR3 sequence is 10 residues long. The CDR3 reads CSAQGREQYF. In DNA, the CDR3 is TGCAGCGCCCAGGGGAGGGAGCAGTACTTC.

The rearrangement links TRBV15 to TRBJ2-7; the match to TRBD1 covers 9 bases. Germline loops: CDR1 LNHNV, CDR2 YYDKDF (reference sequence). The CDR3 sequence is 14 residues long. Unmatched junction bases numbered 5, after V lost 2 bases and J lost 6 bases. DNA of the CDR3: TGTGCCACCAGCAGATTAGGGACAGGGCGCGAGCAGTACTTC. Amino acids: CATSRLGTGREQYF.

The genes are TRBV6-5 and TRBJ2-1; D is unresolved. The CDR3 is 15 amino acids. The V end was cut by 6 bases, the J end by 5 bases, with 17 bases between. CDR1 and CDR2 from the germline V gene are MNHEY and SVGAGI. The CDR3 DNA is TGTGCCAGCAGCACTCGGAACAGAGTAAACAATGAGCAGTTCTTC. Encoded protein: CASSTRNRVNNEQFF.

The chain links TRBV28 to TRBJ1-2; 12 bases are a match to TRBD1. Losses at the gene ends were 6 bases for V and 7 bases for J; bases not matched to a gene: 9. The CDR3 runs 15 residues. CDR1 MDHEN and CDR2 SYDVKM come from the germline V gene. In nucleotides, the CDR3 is TGTGCCAGCAGAGTACCGGGACAGGGGGCGCTTGGCTACACCTTC. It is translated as CASRVPGQGALGYTF.

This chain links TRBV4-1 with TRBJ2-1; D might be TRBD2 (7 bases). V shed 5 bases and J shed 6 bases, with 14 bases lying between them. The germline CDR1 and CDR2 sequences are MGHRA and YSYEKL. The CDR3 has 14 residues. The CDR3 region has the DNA TGCGCCAGCAGCGGAAGGGGGGGAGGCAATGAGCAGTTCTTC. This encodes CASSGRGGGNEQFF.

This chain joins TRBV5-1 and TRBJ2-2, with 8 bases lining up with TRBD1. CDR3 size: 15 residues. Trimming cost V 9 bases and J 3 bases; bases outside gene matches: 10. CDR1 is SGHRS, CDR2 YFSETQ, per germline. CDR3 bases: TGCGCCATCAGGGGGCCGGGCCCCGACACCGGGGAGCTGTTTTTT. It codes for CAIRGPGPDTGELFF.

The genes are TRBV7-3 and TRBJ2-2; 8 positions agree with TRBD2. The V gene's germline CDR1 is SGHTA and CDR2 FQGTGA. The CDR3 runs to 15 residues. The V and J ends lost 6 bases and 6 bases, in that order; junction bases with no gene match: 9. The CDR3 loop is CASRASGPISGELFF. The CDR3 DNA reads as TGTGCCAGCAGGGCTAGCGGGCCTATCTCCGGGGAGCTGTTTTTT.

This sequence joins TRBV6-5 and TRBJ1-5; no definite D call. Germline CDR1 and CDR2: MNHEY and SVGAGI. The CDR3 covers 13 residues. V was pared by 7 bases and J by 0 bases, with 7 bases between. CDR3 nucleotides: TGTGCCAGCAAACAGTATAGCAATCAGCCCCAGCATTTT. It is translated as CASKQYSNQPQHF.

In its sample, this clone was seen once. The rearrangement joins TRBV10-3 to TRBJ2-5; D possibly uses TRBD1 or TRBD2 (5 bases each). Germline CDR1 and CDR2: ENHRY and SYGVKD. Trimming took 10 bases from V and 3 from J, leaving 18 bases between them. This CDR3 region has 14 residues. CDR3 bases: TGTGCCACCCGGCCCCGGGACGGGGAAGAGACCCAGTACTTC. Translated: CATRPRDGEETQYF.

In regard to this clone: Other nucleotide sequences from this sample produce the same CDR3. CDR3 sequence (DNA): TGTGCCAGCAGCCAAGGGGGAACAGGCAACTATGGCTACACCTTC. It yields the protein CASSQGGTGNYGYTF. The chain recombines TRBV4-2 with TRBJ1-2, with D possibly TRBD1 on 5 matching bases. CDR1 is LGHNA, CDR2 YNFKEQ, per germline. V lost 1 base and J 2 bases, leaving 11 bases between the germline ends. CDR3 length equals 15 residues.

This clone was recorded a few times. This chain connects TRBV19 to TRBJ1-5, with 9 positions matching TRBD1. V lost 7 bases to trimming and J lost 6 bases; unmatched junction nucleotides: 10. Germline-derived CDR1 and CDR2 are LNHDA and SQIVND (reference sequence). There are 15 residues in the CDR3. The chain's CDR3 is CASKSSGQGRQPQHF. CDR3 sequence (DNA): TGTGCCAGTAAATCATCGGGACAGGGTCGTCAGCCCCAGCATTTT. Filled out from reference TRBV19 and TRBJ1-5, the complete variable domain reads DGGITQSPKYLFRKEGQNVTLSCEQNLNHDAMYWYRQDPGQGLRLIYYSQIVNDFQKGDIAEGYSVSREKKESFPLTVTSAQKNPTAFYLCASKSSGQGRQPQHFGDGTRLSIL.

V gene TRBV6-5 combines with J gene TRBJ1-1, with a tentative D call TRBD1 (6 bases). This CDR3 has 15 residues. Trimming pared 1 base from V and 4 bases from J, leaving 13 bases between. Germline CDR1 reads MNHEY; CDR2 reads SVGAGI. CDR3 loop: CASSYWGARATEAFF. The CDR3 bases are TGTGCCAGCAGTTACTGGGGGGCGCGAGCCACTGAAGCTTTCTTT.

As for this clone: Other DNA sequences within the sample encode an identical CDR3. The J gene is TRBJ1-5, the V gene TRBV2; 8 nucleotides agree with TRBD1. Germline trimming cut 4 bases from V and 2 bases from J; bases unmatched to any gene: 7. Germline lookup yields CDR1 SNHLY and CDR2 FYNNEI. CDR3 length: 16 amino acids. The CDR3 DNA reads TGTGCCAGCAGTGGTGACAGGGGAGGTGGCAATCAGCCCCAGCATTTT. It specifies CASSGDRGGGNQPQHF.

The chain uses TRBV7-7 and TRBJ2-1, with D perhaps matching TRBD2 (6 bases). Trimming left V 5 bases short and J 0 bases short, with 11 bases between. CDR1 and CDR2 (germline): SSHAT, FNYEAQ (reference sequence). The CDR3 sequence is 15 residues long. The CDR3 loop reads CASSQDGSSYNEQFF. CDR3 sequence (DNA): TGTGCCAGCAGCCAGGACGGGAGCTCCTACAATGAGCAGTTCTTC.

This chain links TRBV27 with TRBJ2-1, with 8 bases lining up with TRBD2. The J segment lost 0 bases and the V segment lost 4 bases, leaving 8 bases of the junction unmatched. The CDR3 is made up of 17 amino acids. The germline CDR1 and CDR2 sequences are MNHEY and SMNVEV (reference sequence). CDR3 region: CASSSASGRSSYNEQFF. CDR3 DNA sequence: TGTGCCAGCAGTTCGGCTAGCGGGCGAAGCTCCTACAATGAGCAGTTCTTC.

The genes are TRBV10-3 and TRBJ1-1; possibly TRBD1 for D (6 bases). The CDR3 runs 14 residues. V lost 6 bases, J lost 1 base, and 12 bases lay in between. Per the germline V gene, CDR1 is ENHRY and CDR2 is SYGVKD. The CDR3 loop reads CAIREQGSNTEAFF. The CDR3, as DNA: TGTGCCATCAGGGAACAGGGATCGAACACTGAAGCTTTCTTT.